The text below deals with one T cell receptor (beta chain). The antigen is unknown. Clones were read by immunoSEQ multiplex PCR, and TCRdb kept only the in-frame ones, dropping some. The sample has 1.5 million to 2.5 million clones; about 95% are singletons. This CDR3 contains 13 residues. Germline loops: CDR1 LNHNV, CDR2 YYDKDF (reference sequence). Trimming took 6 bases from V and 9 from J, leaving 15 bases between them. Terminally differentiated effector memory CD45RA+ cells were excluded from the naive CD8 cells, which were CD45RO-negative and positively selected for CCR7. The source of the sample is a study of shared clonotypes between healthy human individuals. Study findings and constraints: Deeper or shallower sequencing was expected to change how clonotypes are shared among donors. Clonotypes not shared had lower generation probabilities than those common to all four donors.

The receptor's source is a man aged 18 to 29 in good health. Sequencing was done on a sample of naive CD8+ T cells sorted from blood. This sequence joins TRBV15 and TRBJ2-1, with D perhaps TRBD2 (6 bases). The CDR3 is CATRDLTSFEQFF. The CDR3 DNA reads as TGTGCCACCAGAGACTTAACTAGCTTTGAGCAGTTCTTC.